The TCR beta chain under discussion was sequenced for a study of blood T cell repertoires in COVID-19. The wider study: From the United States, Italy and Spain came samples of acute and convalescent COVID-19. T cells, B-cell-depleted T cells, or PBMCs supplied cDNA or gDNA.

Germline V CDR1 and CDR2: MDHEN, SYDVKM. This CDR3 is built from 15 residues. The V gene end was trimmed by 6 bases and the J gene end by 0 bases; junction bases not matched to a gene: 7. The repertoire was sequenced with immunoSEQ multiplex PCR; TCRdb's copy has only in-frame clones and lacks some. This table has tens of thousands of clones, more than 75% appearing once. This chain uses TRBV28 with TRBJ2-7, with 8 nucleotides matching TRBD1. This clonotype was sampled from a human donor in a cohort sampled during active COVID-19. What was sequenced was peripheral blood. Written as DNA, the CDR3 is TGTGCCAGCAGCGATAGGGACAGGATCTCCTACGAGCAGTACTTC. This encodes CASSDRDRISYEQYF.